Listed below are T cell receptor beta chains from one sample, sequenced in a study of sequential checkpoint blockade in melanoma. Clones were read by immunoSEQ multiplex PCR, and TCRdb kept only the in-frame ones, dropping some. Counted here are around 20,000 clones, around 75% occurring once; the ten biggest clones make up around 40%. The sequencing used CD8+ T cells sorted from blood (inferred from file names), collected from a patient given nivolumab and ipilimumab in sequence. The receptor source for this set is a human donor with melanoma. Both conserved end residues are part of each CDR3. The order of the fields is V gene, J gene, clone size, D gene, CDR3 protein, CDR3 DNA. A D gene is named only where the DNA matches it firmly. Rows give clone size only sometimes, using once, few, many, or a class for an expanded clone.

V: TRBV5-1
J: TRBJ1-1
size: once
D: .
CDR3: CASSPEGGAEAFF
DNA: TGCGCCAGCAGCCCCGAGGGGGGGGCTGAAGCTTTCTTT

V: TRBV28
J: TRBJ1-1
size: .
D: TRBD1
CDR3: CASRLRQGRSTEAFF
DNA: TGTGCCAGCAGACTGAGACAGGGTAGAAGCACTGAAGCTTTCTTT

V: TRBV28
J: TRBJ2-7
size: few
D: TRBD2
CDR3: CASSLSLAGDYEQYF
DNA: TGTGCCAGCAGTTTATCACTAGCGGGAGACTACGAGCAGTACTTC

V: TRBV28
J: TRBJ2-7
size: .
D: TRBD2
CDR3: CASSFPRTSGAGEQYF
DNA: TGTGCCAGCAGTTTCCCGAGGACTAGCGGAGCGGGGGAGCAGTACTTC

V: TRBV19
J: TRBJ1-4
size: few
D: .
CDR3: CASSIRLGNEKLFF
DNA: TGTGCCAGTAGTATTCGTCTGGGCAATGAAAAACTGTTTTTT

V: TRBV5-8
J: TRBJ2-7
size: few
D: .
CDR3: CASSQDFGRVGSYEQYF
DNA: TGCGCCAGCAGCCAAGATTTCGGCAGGGTAGGGTCCTACGAGCAGTACTTC

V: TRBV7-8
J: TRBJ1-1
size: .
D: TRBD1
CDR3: CASSLGQGANTEAFF
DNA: TGTGCCAGCAGCTTAGGACAGGGGGCGAACACTGAAGCTTTCTTT

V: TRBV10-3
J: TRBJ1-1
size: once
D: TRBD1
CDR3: CAISGTGTANTEAFF
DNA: TGTGCCATCAGTGGTACCGGGACAGCGAACACTGAAGCTTTCTTT

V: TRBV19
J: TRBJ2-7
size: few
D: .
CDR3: CASSSGGGAYEQYF
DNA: TGTGCCAGTTCCAGCGGAGGGGGGGCCTACGAGCAGTACTTC

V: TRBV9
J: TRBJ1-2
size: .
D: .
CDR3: CASSEGYGYTF
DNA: TGTGCCAGCAGCGAGGGGTATGGCTACACCTTC

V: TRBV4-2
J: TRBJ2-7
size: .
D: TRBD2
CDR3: CASSQPGGAGGNSYEQYF
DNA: TGTGCCAGCAGCCAACCCGGGGGGGCGGGAGGGAACTCCTACGAGCAGTACTTC

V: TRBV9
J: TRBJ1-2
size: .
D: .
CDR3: CASSEVVANYGYTF
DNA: TGTGCCAGCAGCGAAGTAGTTGCGAACTATGGCTACACCTTC

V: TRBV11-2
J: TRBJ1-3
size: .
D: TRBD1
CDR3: CASSPRDRASGNTIYF
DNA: TGTGCCAGCAGCCCACGGGACAGGGCCTCTGGAAACACCATATATTTT

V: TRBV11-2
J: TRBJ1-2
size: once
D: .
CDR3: CASSLEQCLYGYTF
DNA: TGTGCCAGCAGCTTAGAGCAGTGCCTCTATGGCTACACCTTC

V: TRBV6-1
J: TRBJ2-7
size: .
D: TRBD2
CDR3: CASSPGGSHEQYF
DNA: TGTGCCAGCAGCCCGGGGGGGTCCCACGAGCAGTACTTC

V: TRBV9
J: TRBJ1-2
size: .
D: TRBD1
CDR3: CASRSGTGGRNYGYTF
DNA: TGTGCCAGCCGCTCCGGGACAGGGGGCAGGAACTATGGCTACACCTTC

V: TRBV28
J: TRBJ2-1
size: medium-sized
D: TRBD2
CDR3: CASSLLADYNEQFF
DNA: TGTGCCAGCAGTTTACTAGCGGACTACAATGAGCAGTTCTTC

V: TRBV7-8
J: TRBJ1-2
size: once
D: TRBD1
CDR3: CASSKTGNPSVTIGHGYTF
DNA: TGTGCCAGCAGCAAGACAGGGAACCCCTCAGTCACCATCGGTCATGGCTACACCTTC

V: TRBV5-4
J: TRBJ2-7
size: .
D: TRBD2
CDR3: CASRDLAGASYEQYF
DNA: TGTGCCAGCAGGGACCTAGCGGGAGCCTCCTACGAGCAGTACTTC

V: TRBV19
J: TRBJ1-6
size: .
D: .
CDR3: CASSIDGESPLHF
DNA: TGTGCCAGTAGTATCGACGGGGAGTCACCCCTCCACTTT

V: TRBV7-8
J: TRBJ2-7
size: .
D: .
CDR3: CASSLAAEGYEQYF
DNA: TGTGCCAGCAGCTTAGCGGCGGAGGGTTACGAGCAGTACTTC

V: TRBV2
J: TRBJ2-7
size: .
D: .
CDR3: CASSDTGDYEQYF
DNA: TGTGCCAGCAGTGATACGGGGGACTACGAGCAGTACTTC

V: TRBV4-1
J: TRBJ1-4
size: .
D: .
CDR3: CASSQDKGVNEKLFF
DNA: TGCGCCAGCAGCCAAGACAAGGGGGTGAATGAAAAACTGTTTTTT

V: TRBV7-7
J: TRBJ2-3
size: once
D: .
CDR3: CASSLRPGGTDTQYF
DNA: TGTGCCAGCAGTCTAAGGCCGGGAGGCACAGATACGCAGTATTTT

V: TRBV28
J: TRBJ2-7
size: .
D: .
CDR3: CASSPRDEQYF
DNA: TGTGCCAGCAGCCCTCGCGACGAGCAGTACTTC

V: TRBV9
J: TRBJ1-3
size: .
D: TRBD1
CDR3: CASSVGLGGPGNTIYF
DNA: TGTGCCAGCAGCGTCGGATTAGGGGGCCCTGGAAACACCATATATTTT

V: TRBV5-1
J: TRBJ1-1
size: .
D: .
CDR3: CASGGGSTEAFF
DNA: TGCGCCAGCGGAGGAGGGAGCACTGAAGCTTTCTTT

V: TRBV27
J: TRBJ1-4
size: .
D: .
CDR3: CASSARGEKLFF
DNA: TGTGCCAGCAGTGCCAGGGGTGAAAAACTGTTTTTT

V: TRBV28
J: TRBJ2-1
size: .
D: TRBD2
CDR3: CASRAGVSYNEQFF
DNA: TGTGCCAGCAGGGCGGGGGTCTCCTACAATGAGCAGTTCTTC

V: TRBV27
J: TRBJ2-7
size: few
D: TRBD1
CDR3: CASSLEGQGAHEQYF
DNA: TGTGCCAGCAGTCTAGAGGGACAGGGGGCCCACGAGCAGTACTTC

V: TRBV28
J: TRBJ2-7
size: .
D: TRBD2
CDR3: CASSQTLGLAGYEQYF
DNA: TGTGCCAGCAGTCAAACCTTGGGACTAGCGGGGTACGAGCAGTACTTC

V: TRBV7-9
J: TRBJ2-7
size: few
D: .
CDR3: CASSIATYEQYF
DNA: TGTGCCAGCAGCATCGCTACCTACGAGCAGTACTTC

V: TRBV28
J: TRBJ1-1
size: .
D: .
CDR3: CASSRPQGNTEAFF
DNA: TGTGCCAGCAGTCGCCCACAGGGGAACACTGAAGCTTTCTTT

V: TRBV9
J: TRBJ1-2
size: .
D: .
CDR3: CASSLQEANYGYTF
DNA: TGTGCCAGCAGCCTACAGGAAGCTAACTATGGCTACACCTTC

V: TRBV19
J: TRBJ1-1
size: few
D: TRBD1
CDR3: CASSGTVNTEAFF
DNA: TGTGCCAGTTCCGGGACAGTGAACACTGAAGCTTTCTTT

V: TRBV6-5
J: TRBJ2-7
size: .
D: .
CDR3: CASSPGINSYEQYF
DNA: TGTGCCAGCAGTCCCGGGATCAATTCCTACGAGCAGTACTTC

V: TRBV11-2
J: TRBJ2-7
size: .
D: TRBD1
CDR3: CASSYHRGPLF
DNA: TGTGCCAGCAGCTATCACAGGGGCCCCCTCTTC

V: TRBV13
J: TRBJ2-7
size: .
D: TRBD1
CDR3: CASSLTGTGGYEQYF
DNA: TGTGCCAGCAGCTTAACCGGGACAGGGGGTTACGAGCAGTACTTC

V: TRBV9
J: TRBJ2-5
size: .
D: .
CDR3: CASSPPGTGRGEQYF
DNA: TGTGCCAGCAGCCCCCCCGGTACAGGCCGTGGTGAGCAGTACTTC

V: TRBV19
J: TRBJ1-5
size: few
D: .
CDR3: CASSLRTVNQPQHF
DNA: TGTGCCAGTAGTCTACGGACAGTCAATCAGCCCCAGCATTTT

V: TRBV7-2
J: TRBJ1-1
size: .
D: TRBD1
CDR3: CASSRMGQGAEAFF
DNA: TGTGCCAGCAGCCGTATGGGACAGGGGGCTGAAGCTTTCTTT

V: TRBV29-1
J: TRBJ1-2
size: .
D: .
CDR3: CSVEVVQGNYGYTF
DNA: TGCAGCGTTGAAGTCGTGCAGGGCAACTATGGCTACACCTTC

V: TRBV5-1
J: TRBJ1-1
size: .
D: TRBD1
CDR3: CASSPKETGHTEAFF
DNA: TGCGCCAGCAGCCCCAAGGAGACAGGGCACACTGAAGCTTTCTTT